This TCR beta chain emerged from a study of T cells in Graves' hyperthyroidism and ophthalmopathy. CDR1 and CDR2 (germline): SEHNR, FQNEAQ (reference sequence). V shed 8 bases and J 5 bases; nucleotides not matched to a gene: 9. There are 13 residues in the CDR3. Only a few counts were recorded for this clonotype. The source material, RNA transcripts, was used to amplify TCR beta CDR3 regions. RT-PCR in the first round (using the HTBI primer set) targeted the TCR CDR3. TCRdb re-derived calls from the multiplex PCR reads in MiXCR, one entry per CDR3 protein. This table has more than 300,000 distinct CDR3 sequences, 15% to 20% appearing once.

The receptor's source is a man aged 18 to 35 with Graves' ophthalmopathy. The sample taken for sequencing was blood. The chain recombines TRBV7-9 with TRBJ2-7, with 7 bases that match TRBD1. The CDR3 bases are TGTGCCAGCGCTGCCGGGACAGTCAACGAGCAGTACTTC. The encoded protein is CASAAGTVNEQYF.